The TCR beta chain under discussion was sequenced for a study of blood T cell repertoires in COVID-19. About the research overall: Nucleic acid was either cDNA or gDNA, and it came from T cells, B-cell-depleted T cells, or PBMCs.

As processed by the authors: The assay estimated nucleated cells by amplifying reference gene primers. The repertoire was sequenced with immunoSEQ multiplex PCR; TCRdb's copy has only in-frame clones and lacks some. The V and J calls and clone size are taken from that table; D and trimming were inferred from the DNA. The sample records around 340,000 clones, 80% to 90% being singletons. CDR1 and CDR2 from the germline V gene are SGHAT and FQNNGV. Trimming removed 2 bases from V and 6 bases from J, with 8 bases in between. The CDR3 covers 13 residues. Individuals drawn from 24 US areas were about 18 to 95 years old. In assigning cohorts, the study relied on participant-reported clinical history.

The sample was PBMCs or T cells enriched from blood (not recorded which). This TCR came from a woman between 35 and 50 years old with acute COVID-19. The chain employs TRBV11-2 and TRBJ2-1; D may be TRBD2 (5 bases). CDR3 in amino acids: CASSLTTSNEQFF. The CDR3 DNA reads TGTGCCAGCAGCTTAACAACTAGCAATGAGCAGTTCTTC.